These 24 T cell receptor beta chains came from one sample sequenced in a study of cytomegalovirus exposure and HLA in healthy donors. With 60 Vbeta and 13 Jbeta primers, the PCR was carried out. Some clones are missing from TCRdb's copy, which holds only in-frame ones; the method was immunoSEQ multiplex PCR. The sample holds approximately 150,000 clones, roughly 80% seen once. Sequences were obtained from PBMCs. Every receptor here comes from a woman between 25 and 40 years old in good health and CMV-seropositive.

The rearrangement joins TRBV15 to TRBJ1-1, with TRBD1 matching 9 bases. With 0 bases clipped from V and 1 base from J, the junction kept 6 bases outside the gene matches. The CDR3 runs to 17 residues. CDR1 and CDR2 (germline): LNHNV, YYDKDF (reference sequence). The CDR3 sequence is CATSRDLGTGRNTEAFF. The CDR3, as DNA: TGTGCCACCAGCAGAGATCTCGGGACAGGGAGGAACACTGAAGCTTTCTTT. Based on the CDR3 plus reference TRBV15 and TRBJ1-1, the full variable domain is DAMVIQNPRYQVTQFGKPVTLSCSQTLNHNVMYWYQQKSSQAPKLLFHYYDKDFNNEADTPDNFQSRRPNTSFCFLDIRSPGLGDTAMYLCATSRDLGTGRNTEAFFGQGTRLTVV.

The chain links TRBV4-3 to TRBJ1-2; 7 nucleotides match TRBD1. The CDR3 sequence is 16 residues long. Trimming at V came to 2 bases and at J to 4 bases, leaving 10 bases not matched to a gene. Per germline, CDR1 LGHNA and CDR2 YSLEER. The CDR3 nucleotides read TGCGCCAGCAGCCAATATACAACCGGGACAGCCTATGGCTACACCTTC. Translating it yields CASSQYTTGTAYGYTF.

This chain connects TRBV5-4 to TRBJ1-1, with unresolved D. Germline V CDR1 and CDR2: SGHNT, YYREEE (reference sequence). The CDR3 spans 14 residues. Trimming removed 9 bases at V and 1 base at J, with 16 bases between. This CDR3 reads CATLSSTQNTEAFF. CDR3 in DNA: TGTGCCACCCTGTCGTCGACACAGAACACTGAAGCTTTCTTT.

This rearrangement joins TRBV5-1 to TRBJ1-1; 9 bases match TRBD1. The CDR3 is made up of 15 amino acids. The germline V gene has CDR1 SGHRS and CDR2 YFSETQ. V dropped 3 bases and J dropped 1; count of bases not matched to a gene: 4. The CDR3 DNA is TGCGCCAGCAGCTGGGGGGGACAGGGGAACACTGAAGCTTTCTTT. This sequence encodes CASSWGGQGNTEAFF.

The chain is built from TRBV7-8 and TRBJ1-1; no firm D call. V was shortened by 8 bases and J by 5 bases, with 12 bases between the two germline ends. In germline, CDR1 is SGHVS, CDR2 FQNEAQ. The CDR3 loop spans 12 amino acids. The CDR3 nucleotides are TGTGCCAGCGGGCGGAGGTTTACTGAAGCTTTCTTT. Translated, it gives CASGRRFTEAFF.

V is TRBV30 and J is TRBJ2-2, with 8 bases that match TRBD2. This CDR3 region has 16 residues. The germline gives CDR1 GTSNPN, CDR2 SVGIG (reference sequence). V lost 0 bases to trimming and J lost 0 bases; unmatched junction nucleotides: 3. The CDR3 sequence: CAWSVRGGANTGELFF. CDR3 bases: TGTGCCTGGAGTGTACGGGGGGGGGCGAACACCGGGGAGCTGTTTTTT.

This clone was counted a single time. The gene calls are TRBV7-3 and TRBJ1-1; D not certain. Germline loops: CDR1 SGHTA, CDR2 FQGTGA. CDR3 size: 14 residues. V shed 2 bases and J shed 1 base, with 8 bases lying between them. CDR3 loop: CASSLGPANTEAFF. For the CDR3, the DNA is TGTGCCAGCAGCTTAGGGCCAGCGAACACTGAAGCTTTCTTT. Full variable domain (remainder filled in from reference TRBV7-3 and TRBJ1-1): GAGVSQTPSNKVTEKGKYVELRCDPISGHTALYWYRQSLGQGPEFLIYFQGTGAADDSGLPNDRFFAVRPEGSVSTLKIQRTERGDSAVYLCASSLGPANTEAFFGQGTRLTVV.

The chain joins TRBV7-6 to TRBJ1-2; D gene unclear. The CDR3 sequence is 16 residues long. V lost 5 bases, J lost 3 bases, and 19 bases lay in between. Germline-derived CDR1 and CDR2 are SGHVS and FNYEAQ. Here the CDR3 reads CASSPNAREGDYGYTF. The CDR3 DNA reads TGTGCCAGCAGCCCCAATGCAAGGGAGGGTGACTATGGCTACACCTTC. The complete variable domain, with remaining parts taken from reference TRBV7-6 and TRBJ1-2, reads GAGVSQSPRYKVTKRGQDVALRCDPISGHVSLYWYRQALGQGPEFLTYFNYEAQQDKSGLPNDRFSAERPEGSISTLTIQRTEQRDSAMYRCASSPNAREGDYGYTFGSGTRLTVV.

The CDR3 bases are TGTGCCAGCAGTTTCGATGGAGGGAGAACTGGGGCCAACGTCCTGACTTTC. This sequence encodes CASSFDGGRTGANVLTF. This chain connects TRBV27 to TRBJ2-6; tentative D call: TRBD2 (6 bases). CDR1 and CDR2 from the germline V gene are MNHEY and SMNVEV (reference sequence). The germline V and J ends were trimmed by 3 bases and 2 bases, with 14 bases remaining between them. The CDR3 spans 17 residues. The full variable domain, with the rest looked up from reference TRBV27 and TRBJ2-6, is EAQVTQNPRYLITVTGKKLTVTCSQNMNHEYMSWYRQDPGLGLRQIYYSMNVEVTDKGDVPEGYKVSRKEKRNFPLILESPSPNQTSLYFCASSFDGGRTGANVLTFGAGSRLTVL.

This clone was counted a single time. In DNA, the CDR3 is TGCGCCAGCAGTCAACCGATTACTAATAATAGCAATCAGCCCCAGCATTTT. Translating gives CASSQPITNNSNQPQHF. J is TRBJ1-5 and V is TRBV23-1; no definite D call. TRBV23-1 is an ORF, and what it does is uncertain. CDR3 size: 17 residues. V lost 2 bases to trimming and J lost 0 bases, with 14 bases between them.

The chain combines TRBV21-1 with TRBJ1-3; the table gives TRBD1 as D, unverified against the DNA. TRBV21-1 is termed a pseudogene. The CDR3 is 14 residues long. The CDR3 DNA is TGTGCCAGACAGCCCACCTGGGGCGGAAACACCATATATTTT. Translated: CARQPTWGGNTIYF.

The chain uses TRBV10-3 and TRBJ2-1; TRBD2 is a possible D gene (6 bases). The germline gives CDR1 ENHRY, CDR2 SYGVKD. The CDR3 is 15 amino acids. The V end lost 8 bases, the J end lost 6 bases, and 20 bases lay between the germline ends. For the CDR3, the DNA is TGTGCCATCGGAACTGAGCGGGCCCCGAGCAATGAGCAGTTCTTC. This translates into CAIGTERAPSNEQFF.

The chain employs TRBV7-9 and TRBJ1-1; a possible D gene is TRBD1 (5 bases). The CDR3 is 13 amino acids. With 5 bases removed from V and 7 bases from J, the gap between germline ends came to 14 bases. Germline assignment: CDR1 SEHNR and CDR2 FQNEAQ (reference sequence). Written as DNA, the CDR3 is TGTGCCAGCAGCCCCTCCGGAGGGGTTGAAGCTTTCTTT. This codes for CASSPSGGVEAFF.

V usage is TRBV6-4 and J usage is TRBJ2-7; tentatively, D is TRBD1 (5 bases). Germline V gives CDR1 MRHNA, CDR2 SNTAGT. V lost 5 bases, J lost 1 base, and 15 bases lay in between. The CDR3 covers 15 residues. The CDR3 nucleotides read TGTGCCAGCAGTACTCAGTGGGGCGAATCCTACGAGCAGTACTTC. Its translation is CASSTQWGESYEQYF.

The chain combines TRBV7-8 with TRBJ1-5; D uncertain. Germline CDR1 SGHVS, CDR2 FQNEAQ. V lost 1 base to trimming and J lost 7 bases, with 11 bases between them. The CDR3 is made up of 14 amino acids. The CDR3 loop is CASSLELARQPQHF. The DNA of the CDR3 is TGTGCCAGCAGCTTAGAACTGGCCAGGCAGCCCCAGCATTTT.

The chain has TRBV7-9 and TRBJ2-5; 7 bases match TRBD1. CDR3 length: 14 amino acids. Germline V gene sequence: CDR1 SEHNR, CDR2 FQNEAQ (reference sequence). The J segment lost 5 bases and the V segment lost 5 bases, leaving 8 bases of the junction unmatched. CDR3 DNA: TGTGCCAGCAGCCCCGACAGGGTACGGGAGACCCAGTACTTC. This encodes CASSPDRVRETQYF.

The V gene is TRBV28, the J gene TRBJ2-7; no reliable D call. Germline V lookup: CDR1 MDHEN, CDR2 SYDVKM. V lost 5 bases and J lost 7, with 6 bases in between. There are 10 residues in the CDR3. CDR3: CASSQREQYF. As DNA, the CDR3 is TGTGCCAGCAGTCAACGGGAGCAGTACTTC.

J is TRBJ1-1 and V is TRBV20-1; D gene ambiguous. This CDR3 is built from 11 residues. Germline CDR1 reads DFQATT; CDR2 reads SNEGSKA (reference sequence). Trimming cost V 3 bases and J 3 bases, with 5 bases left between them. Here the CDR3 DNA reads TGCAGTGCTAGTCAGTACACTGAAGCTTTCTTT. Translating it yields CSASQYTEAFF.

This chain connects TRBV15 to TRBJ2-5; 8 bases are a match to TRBD2. There are 15 residues in the CDR3. Germline CDR1 is LNHNV and CDR2 is YYDKDF (reference sequence). V trimming: 5 bases; J trimming: 1 base; junction bases outside the gene matches: 6. The CDR3 protein is CATSPQRGSQETQYF. CDR3 nucleotide sequence: TGTGCCACCAGCCCCCAGCGGGGGTCCCAAGAGACCCAGTACTTC.

This rearrangement joins TRBV5-1 to TRBJ2-3; D gene uncertain. Trimming took 0 bases from V and 0 from J, leaving 8 bases between them. Germline-derived CDR1 and CDR2 are SGHRS and YFSETQ. The CDR3 length is 15 residues. CDR3 protein: CASSLVTVSTDTQYF. In DNA, the CDR3 is TGCGCCAGCAGCTTGGTCACTGTAAGCACAGATACGCAGTATTTT.

The chain couples TRBV6-5 to TRBJ2-5; D gene uncertain. Germline V gene lookup returns CDR1 MNHEY and CDR2 SVGAGI. Trimming shortened V by 0 bases and J by 6 bases, and 8 bases separated the two germline ends. This CDR3 region has 13 residues. The CDR3 loop reads CASSYSGSKTQYF. For the CDR3, the DNA is TGTGCCAGCAGTTACTCCGGGTCGAAGACCCAGTACTTC.

V is TRBV18 and J is TRBJ2-5, with 7 bases identical to TRBD1. The CDR3 spans 14 residues. V lost 4 bases and J lost 4; bases outside the gene matches: 6. Per the germline V gene, CDR1 is KGHSH and CDR2 is LQKENI. The CDR3 spells CASSQGALGETQYF. In nucleotides, the CDR3 is TGTGCCAGCTCACAGGGGGCGCTAGGAGAGACCCAGTACTTC.

J is TRBJ2-1 and V is TRBV4-2; TRBD2 aligns across 7 bases. The CDR3 extends over 15 amino acids. J was trimmed by 3 bases and V by 1 base; bases with no gene match: 3. The germline gives CDR1 LGHNA, CDR2 YNFKEQ. The CDR3 DNA follows: TGTGCCAGCAGCCAAGGGCTAGCGGACTACAATGAGCAGTTCTTC. Its translation: CASSQGLADYNEQFF.

The chain joins TRBV5-1 to TRBJ2-7; maybe TRBD1 (5 bases). Germline-derived CDR1 and CDR2 are SGHRS and YFSETQ. Trimming removed 5 bases from V and 7 bases from J, with 13 bases in between. The CDR3 has 12 amino acids. CDR3 sequence: CASRDNGLEQYF. The CDR3 DNA is TGCGCCAGCAGGGACAATGGGTTGGAGCAGTACTTC.